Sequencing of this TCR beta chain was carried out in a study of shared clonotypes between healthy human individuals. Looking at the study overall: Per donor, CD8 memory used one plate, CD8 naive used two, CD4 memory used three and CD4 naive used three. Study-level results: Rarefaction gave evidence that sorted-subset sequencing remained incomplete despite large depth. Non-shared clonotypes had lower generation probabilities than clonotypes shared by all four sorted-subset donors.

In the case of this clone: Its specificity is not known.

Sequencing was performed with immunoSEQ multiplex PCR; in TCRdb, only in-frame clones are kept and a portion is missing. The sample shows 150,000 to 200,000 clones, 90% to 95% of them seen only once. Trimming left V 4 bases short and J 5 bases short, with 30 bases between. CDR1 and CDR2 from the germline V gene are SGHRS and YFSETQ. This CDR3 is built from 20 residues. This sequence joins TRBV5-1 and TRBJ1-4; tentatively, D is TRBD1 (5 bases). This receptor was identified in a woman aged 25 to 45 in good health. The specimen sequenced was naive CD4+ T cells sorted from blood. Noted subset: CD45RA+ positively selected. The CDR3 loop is CASSKHPQADPRGENEKLFF. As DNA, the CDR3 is TGCGCCAGCAGCAAACACCCCCAAGCGGACCCCCGGGGGGAGAATGAAAAACTGTTTTTT.